The 19 T cell receptor beta chains below were found in one sample sequenced in a study of radiotherapy plus CTLA-4 blockade in lung cancer. Generated by immunoSEQ multiplex PCR, the TCRdb table keeps only in-frame clones and is missing some. The sample contains about 28,000 clones, around 73% of which appear only once. Sequencing was performed on peripheral blood, taken from a patient treated with radiotherapy plus ipilimumab. The receptors stem from a human donor with non-small cell lung cancer who had stable disease on radiotherapy plus ipilimumab.

The J gene is TRBJ1-1, the V gene TRBV5-1, with 8 bases fitting TRBD1. The CDR3 totals 16 residues. The germline gives CDR1 SGHRS, CDR2 YFSETQ. Germline trimming cut 4 bases from V and 6 bases from J; bases unmatched to any gene: 14. In DNA, the CDR3 is TGCGCCAGCAGCACGGAAGGCCAGGGGGCGAGAGCTGAAGCTTTCTTT. Protein: CASSTEGQGARAEAFF.

The chain employs TRBV9 and TRBJ1-5, with no clear D. This CDR3 comprises 15 residues. CDR1 and CDR2 from the germline V gene are SGDLS and YYNGEE. The V end was cut by 0 bases, the J end by 0 bases, with 7 bases between. In DNA, the CDR3 is TGTGCCAGCAGCGTAGCGGGCCATAGCAATCAGCCCCAGCATTTT. Translating gives CASSVAGHSNQPQHF.

This clone was observed a handful of times. V is TRBV25-1 and J is TRBJ2-7; D call uncertain. The CDR3 loop spans 12 amino acids. The germline CDR1 and CDR2 sequences are MGHDK and SYGVNS. The germline V and J ends were trimmed by 4 bases and 0 bases, with 4 bases remaining between them. The CDR3 nucleotides read TGTGCCAGCAGTGGCAGCTCCTACGAGCAGTACTTC. Protein sequence: CASSGSSYEQYF.

The rearrangement joins TRBV28 to TRBJ2-7; D uncertain. V was shortened by 7 bases and J by 0 bases, with 13 bases between the two germline ends. CDR3 length equals 14 residues. Germline-derived CDR1 and CDR2 are MDHEN and SYDVKM. For the CDR3, the DNA is TGTGCCAGCACCCCTGCTATTACCTCCTACGAGCAGTACTTC. Its translation is CASTPAITSYEQYF.

The chain joins TRBV29-1 to TRBJ1-2; D is ambiguous. Trimming stripped 4 bases from V and 5 bases from J, with 8 bases between. The CDR3 spans 11 residues. The germline gives CDR1 SQVTM, CDR2 ANQGSEA. The CDR3, as DNA: TGCAGCGTTGTAACTGATTATGGCTACACCTTC. Amino acids: CSVVTDYGYTF.

J is TRBJ2-7 and V is TRBV28; 10 bases agree with TRBD1. CDR3 length: 14 residues. The germline CDR1 and CDR2 sequences are MDHEN and SYDVKM. V shed 4 bases, J shed 4 bases, and the junction held 4 bases outside the gene matches. CDR3 DNA: TGTGCCAGCAGTTCTCGGGACAGGGGTTACGAGCAGTACTTC. This encodes CASSSRDRGYEQYF.

This clone is a singleton in its sample. V gene TRBV28 combines with J gene TRBJ1-1; TRBD1 might be the D (5 bases). Germline V gives CDR1 MDHEN, CDR2 SYDVKM. V lost 4 bases to trimming and J lost 8 bases, with 20 bases between them. This CDR3 has 15 amino acids. The CDR3 spells CASSSGGYPVAEAFF. CDR3 in DNA: TGTGCCAGCAGTTCCGGGGGGTACCCAGTAGCGGAAGCTTTCTTT. Full variable domain (remainder filled in from reference TRBV28 and TRBJ1-1): DVKVTQSSRYLVKRTGEKVFLECVQDMDHENMFWYRQDPGLGLRLIYFSYDVKMKEKGDIPEGYSVSREKKERFSLILESASTNQTSMYLCASSSGGYPVAEAFFGQGTRLTVV.

This clone was detected a few times. The chain recombines TRBV6-1 with TRBJ2-7; D tentatively reads TRBD1 or TRBD2 (6 bases each). Germline CDR1 is MNHNS and CDR2 is SASEGT. Trimming removed 1 base from V and 2 bases from J, with 12 bases in between. The CDR3 totals 15 residues. In DNA form, the CDR3 reads TGTGCCAGCAGTGAAGGGGGGGCGGCCCCCTACGAGCAGTACGTC. Amino acid sequence: CASSEGGAAPYEQYV.

This chain uses TRBV27 with TRBJ2-4, with TRBD1 matching 8 bases. Germline-derived CDR1 and CDR2 are MNHEY and SMNVEV (reference sequence). V shed 2 bases, J shed 6 bases, and the junction held 6 bases outside the gene matches. CDR3 length equals 15 residues. The chain's CDR3 is CASSLERQGRNIQYF. The CDR3 DNA reads TGTGCCAGCAGTTTAGAGAGACAGGGGAGAAACATTCAGTACTTC.

The genes are TRBV18 and TRBJ1-4; the match to TRBD1 covers 7 bases. CDR3 length equals 14 residues. Germline lookup yields CDR1 KGHSH and CDR2 LQKENI. With 3 bases clipped from V and 5 bases from J, the junction kept 3 bases outside the gene matches. The CDR3 is CASSPTGENEKLFF. The CDR3 coding sequence is TGTGCCAGCTCACCCACAGGGGAGAATGAAAAACTGTTTTTT.

The chain combines TRBV19 with TRBJ1-1; 9 bases align to TRBD1. CDR1 and CDR2 from the germline V gene are LNHDA and SQIVND (reference sequence). V trimming: 7 bases; J trimming: 7 bases; junction bases outside the gene matches: 13. There are 15 residues in the CDR3. CDR3 nucleotides: TGTGCCAGTAATGGCCGGACAGGGGTACCCGGTGAAGCTTTCTTT. Its translation is CASNGRTGVPGEAFF.

Only a few counts were recorded for this clone. DNA of the CDR3: TGTGCCAGCAGCTCGATTTGGGACAGGGGAAGGACCGGGGAGCTGTTTTTT. Translated, it gives CASSSIWDRGRTGELFF. This chain connects TRBV11-2 to TRBJ2-2, with 10 bases matching TRBD1. CDR1 is SGHAT and CDR2 is FQNNGV in the germline V gene. The CDR3 is made up of 17 amino acids. The junction had 10 bases not matched to a gene; V was cut back by 4 bases and J by 5 bases.

The V and J genes are TRBV25-1 and TRBJ2-5, with 8 bases lining up with TRBD2. This CDR3 is built from 13 residues. J lost 1 base, V lost 10 bases, and 5 bases had no gene match. The germline gives CDR1 MGHDK, CDR2 SYGVNS. CDR3 in DNA: TGTGCCACCCGGCGGGGGGCCCAAGAGACCCAGTACTTC. Translation gives CATRRGAQETQYF.

The chain uses TRBV7-8 and TRBJ2-1, with D possibly called TRBD1 or TRBD2 (5 bases each). V was pared by 3 bases and J by 10 bases, with 16 bases between. The CDR3 sequence is 14 residues long. Germline V gene data show CDR1 as SGHVS and CDR2 as FQNEAQ. CDR3 residues: CASSFLAGPGEQFF. In DNA form, the CDR3 reads TGTGCCAGCAGCTTCCTAGCAGGCCCAGGGGAGCAGTTCTTC. The full variable domain, with the rest looked up from reference TRBV7-8 and TRBJ2-1, is GAGVSQSPRYKVAKRGQDVALRCDPISGHVSLFWYQQALGQGPEFLTYFQNEAQLDKSGLPSDRFFAERPEGSVSTLKIQRTQQEDSAVYLCASSFLAGPGEQFFGPGTRLTVL.

This chain uses TRBV5-1 with TRBJ2-7, with D possibly being TRBD1 (5 bases). With 2 bases removed from V and 0 bases from J, the gap between germline ends came to 18 bases. CDR1 is SGHRS and CDR2 is YFSETQ in the germline V gene. The CDR3 has 17 residues. The CDR3 sequence: CASSLGPAQGSSYEQYV. CDR3 nucleotides: TGCGCCAGCAGCTTAGGGCCGGCGCAGGGAAGCTCCTACGAGCAGTACGTC.

The chain combines TRBV6-5 with TRBJ2-3, with D perhaps given as TRBD1 or TRBD2 (5 bases each). The CDR3 is 12 residues long. Trimming took off 10 bases at V and 3 bases at J, with 11 bases between the two ends. CDR1 MNHEY and CDR2 SVGAGI come from the germline V gene. The CDR3 region is CATGTATDTQYF. The CDR3 DNA sequence: TGTGCCACCGGGACGGCAACAGATACGCAGTATTTT.

The V and J genes are TRBV6-5 and TRBJ1-1; D might be TRBD1 (5 bases). Germline-derived CDR1 and CDR2 are MNHEY and SVGAGI. CDR3 length: 14 residues. The V and J ends lost 8 bases and 4 bases respectively, with 17 bases between them. The DNA of the CDR3 is TGTGCCAGCGCCTCGGAGAATGGGGGCACTGAAGCTTTCTTT. It is translated as CASASENGGTEAFF.

This clone was seen only a few times. The chain joins TRBV7-9 to TRBJ2-7; no firm D call. The CDR3 spans 11 residues. Per the germline V gene, CDR1 is SEHNR and CDR2 is FQNEAQ (reference sequence). Trimming shortened V by 6 bases and J by 6 bases, and 9 bases separated the two germline ends. CDR3 amino acids: CASSYKLEQYF. In DNA form, the CDR3 reads TGTGCCAGCAGTTATAAGCTCGAGCAGTACTTC.

The CDR3 region has the DNA TGTGCCAGCAGTGAAGGGCAGGCAAACACTGAAGCTTTCTTT. This sequence encodes CASSEGQANTEAFF. The rearrangement joins TRBV6-1 to TRBJ1-1; D gene unclear. There are 14 residues in the CDR3. Trimming removed 1 base from V and 2 bases from J, with 8 bases in between. Germline V gene lookup returns CDR1 MNHNS and CDR2 SASEGT.